One T cell receptor (beta chain) is described in this entry. Its antigen remains unknown. V dropped 3 bases and J dropped 2 bases, with 8 bases sitting between them. Germline V gene lookup returns CDR1 SGDLS and CDR2 YYNGEE. This CDR3 contains 13 residues. The data are from a study of shared clonotypes between healthy human individuals. Study-level background: The study used three CD4 naive, three CD4 memory, two CD8 naive and one CD8 memory plate per donor. Study-wide points: Shared clonotypes: approximately 4.5% naive CD4, approximately 3.4% naive CD8, 2.3% memory CD4, about 0.4% memory CD8. The expectation was that sequencing depth would affect clonotype sharing among donors.

The authors split each subset's genomic DNA evenly across several immunoSEQ plates. Sequencing was performed with immunoSEQ multiplex PCR; in TCRdb, only in-frame clones are kept and a portion is missing. The sample carries about a million clones, approximately 75% recorded once. This TCR was sampled from a man aged 18-30 years in good health. Some clones in this sample may be carry-over from other donors' samples. The V call is TRBV9, the J call TRBJ1-2; no firm D call. The sequenced sample consisted of memory CD4+ T cells from PBMCs. The subset: CD45RA-negative fraction. The CDR3 nucleotides read TGTGCCAGCAGCGCCCCGCCGAACTATGGCTACACCTTC. It is translated as CASSAPPNYGYTF.